The source of this T cell receptor (beta chain) is a study of cytomegalovirus exposure and HLA in healthy donors. Trimming took off 4 bases at V and 2 bases at J, with 9 bases between the two ends. CDR1 is KGHSH and CDR2 is LQKENI in the germline V gene. CDR3 length equals 13 residues. PCR primers comprised 60 Vbeta and 13 Jbeta primers. Clones were sequenced by immunoSEQ multiplex PCR, and TCRdb holds only the in-frame ones, with some missing. In total, the table holds roughly 110,000 clones. The chain couples TRBV18 to TRBJ2-7, with a possible D match to TRBD2 (5 bases). The TCR sequence derives from a man between 25 and 39 years old in good health and CMV-seronegative. Input material: PBMCs. Here the CDR3 DNA reads TGTGCCAGCTCACTATCGGGGACCTACGAGCAGTACTTC. This encodes CASSLSGTYEQYF.